The rows below give T cell receptor beta chains drawn from one sample of a study of cytomegalovirus exposure and HLA in healthy donors. Sequencing used immunoSEQ multiplex PCR; TCRdb keeps in-frame clones, though not all of them. Of about 250,000 clones listed, over 75% are singletons. The specimen was PBMCs. These receptor sequences come from a man in his late teens or twenties in good health and CMV-seropositive. Each CDR3 is given without its conserved first and last residue.

v_call cdr3_aa
TRBV30 AWSGAGEQPQH
TRBV6-5 ASSYSGRGGEQY
TRBV6-5 ASSYKPHGTQY
TRBV27 ASRPGLAGWDSSYNEQF
TRBV28 ASSRTGGTEAF
TRBV5-1 ASSLGTANTGELF
TRBV5-1 ASGLGGLANEQF
TRBV5-1 ASSNTGGEQY
TRBV2 ASSAGLAASTDTQY
TRBV6-5 ASSRSRWNTEAF
TRBV14 ASSPLQGIQETQY
TRBV7-9 ASSLGLAEKDEQF
TRBV11-3 ASSSDRGNEQF
TRBV2 ASLGTFQNIQY
TRBV15 ATSSTGEAQY
TRBV7-9 ASSQSSGNTIY
TRBV6-1 ASGTRSTDTQY
TRBV7-7 ASSPGLTRADTQY
TRBV19 ASSSGREFTGELF
TRBV6-4 ASSDSQGGTDTQY
TRBV19 ASSIGRERGEKLF
TRBV6-6 ASSGGFEETQY
TRBV14 ASSQDTGAYNEQF
TRBV23-1 ASSQIRPRGNQPQH
TRBV9 ASSGKAEGYEQY
TRBV14 ASSPGAIVGEQY
TRBV5-1 ASSPNPGQSYEKLF
TRBV7-9 ASSLANRNEQF
TRBV30 AWRRQGIDTQY
TRBV10-2 ASRGGRAYEQY
TRBV5-1 ASSSNGGGTEAF
TRBV19 ASSSRDIGRAF
TRBV2 ASSEQGEFNEKLF
TRBV28 ASSPSVAQFNYGYT
TRBV2 ASTGLAATGELF
TRBV30 AWTGYANTIY
TRBV6-6 ASSYGASREQY
TRBV30 AWFDRNNEKLF
TRBV27 ASSLSQGSNQPQH
TRBV5-1 ASSPATGTVGLF
TRBV7-8 ASSFVSGLHSYEQY
TRBV6-6 ASSPAGLTDTQY
TRBV5-1 ASSLVASTDTQY
TRBV6-1 ASSEFTGV
TRBV27 ASSLSGAGNQPQH
TRBV28 ASSTGFSGNQPQH
TRBV14 ASSPHRGNTIY